This T cell receptor beta chain was found in a study of blood T cells in healthy people across ages (dated by TCRdb to between 2014 and 2016). For context, the study as a whole: In model experiments, template switching captured about one uniquely barcoded TCR beta cDNA molecule for every two T cells. To avoid experimental bias, donors of different ages were randomly spread across the sequencing lanes. To track age-related changes in TCR beta repertoire diversity, the study relied on deep sequencing normalized with unique cDNA molecular identifiers. The study analyzed two additional independent replicas of 1 million unique cDNA reads from the same blood draw for two donors, one aged 18 to 29 and one aged 80 or older. Four age groups were formed from the donors: young (average approximately 16 years), middle-aged (around 37), aged (under 70) and long-lived (around 82). Findings and caveats that apply to the study as a whole: Observed TCR beta diversity per million T cells fell roughly linearly with age, and a significant reduction was already apparent by age around 40. Since profiling was done on bulk unsorted PBMCs, naive and antigen-experienced compartments could not be conclusively compared. Estimates of total diversity based on one million sequenced T cells were considered lower bounds and underestimates. Because the CMV infection status of the donors was unknown, age-related changes in expanded clonotypes may potentially have been confounded. Compared with the aged group, the long-lived group had more naive CD4+ T cells, fewer expanded clones and increased TCR diversity, a pattern suggesting age selection. The percentage of naive T cells measured by flow cytometry correlated strongly with observed TCR beta diversity.

With respect to this clonotype: This clone's antigen is unknown. Nothing much larger sits one base from this clone, and base qualities are not available.

V is cut by 4 bases and J by 9 bases, and the space between the germline ends is 18 bases. The CDR3 goes from the cysteine to the phenylalanine over 15 residues. The retained sequence is limited to the CDR3, 45 bases, with the frame set at the first base. According to the germline V gene, CDR1 reads KGHDR and CDR2 reads SFDVKD. Library prep was done by 5' RACE. Sequenced using an Illumina HiSeq 2500. A second PCR of about 7 to 12 cycles was run with a J-beta primer mix and a sample-barcoded 5' primer. A template-switch 5' adaptor carrying 12 random nucleotides introduced a unique molecular identifier onto each TCR beta cDNA molecule. At least 3 million CDR3-containing paired-end reads were obtained from each sample. First-strand cDNA was synthesized from all RNA with the Mint cDNA synthesis kit, primed by a TRBC-specific oligonucleotide. Following uracil-DNA glycosylase treatment, a first 18-cycle PCR with universal primers M1SS and BC2_uni_R was performed on all cDNA. In the source study's methods: For normalization, 1 million high-quality reads were randomly selected from each sample, with every read carrying a distinct molecular identifier. Reads sharing molecular identifiers were discarded rather than binned into consensus sequences. MiTCR, run with a Q25 quality threshold and the strictest error-elimination algorithm, handled CDR3 identification, clonotype clustering and error correction. A nonparametric unseen species model with Euler transformation was used to estimate lower-bound total TCR beta diversity. TCRdb reanalyzed the raw reads on its own, using fastp at Q25 for trimming and MiXCR for clone calling, and kept in-frame beta chains. For every CDR3 protein sequence, its rows merge into one entry that carries the most common genes and DNA. The V and J calls, along with clone size, are taken from TCRdb and not from the paper's own processing. This sample has roughly 1,500,000 distinct CDR3 sequences in its table, and about 40% of those were observed once. 7.9% of the sample is in the top ten clones.

The donors were some 39 Caucasian individuals from Russia, aged roughly 6 to 100 years, who were systemically healthy. Each donor gave around 9 milliliters of peripheral blood, collected into EDTA-treated Vacutainer tubes. PBMCs were isolated by Ficoll-Paque density-gradient centrifugation, with at least 6 million obtained per sample. Trizol reagent was used to extract total RNA from PBMCs, with at least 6 micrograms per sample. For every donor, flow cytometry on a PBMC aliquot measured the percentage of naive CD45RAhigh/CD27high T cells. Recombination linked TRBV24-1 to TRBJ2-1, with the identity of the D gene unclear. The sequenced material came from blood. This clonotype was obtained from a woman aged 18-29 years in good health. The DNA is as follows: TGTGCCACCAGTGACTCTCAGCTTGGCCGGACTGAGCAGTTCTTC. Its amino acids are CATSDSQLGRTEQFF.